Presented here are 20 T cell receptor beta chains from one specimen sequenced in a study of OX40 agonist ivuxolimab in advanced cancers. Library creation used the immunoSEQ multiplex PCR assay. TCRdb took over this immuneACCESS table, retaining in-frame rearrangements with V and J assigned. Such tables are incomplete; in checked studies, under half of the missing clones stem from an unresolved V gene, and the remainder is unexplained. This sample lists about 45,000 clones; 88% were detected once. The ten biggest clones cover roughly 1.1% of the sample. This sample comprised CD4+ or CD8+ T cells sorted from blood, obtained in a trial of the OX40 agonist ivuxolimab. The source of these receptors is an adult with an advanced solid tumor such as melanoma, head and neck, liver or kidney cancer.

The rearrangement joins TRBV2 to TRBJ2-1, with D possibly TRBD2 on 6 matching bases. CDR1 and CDR2 (germline): SNHLY, FYNNEI. This CDR3 region has 14 residues. The V and J ends lost 8 bases and 7 bases respectively, with 18 bases between them. CDR3 DNA sequence: TGTGCCAGCTCTGGGGTAGCGGAGGGGAATGAGCAGTTCTTC. It yields the protein CASSGVAEGNEQFF.

V is TRBV28 and J is TRBJ2-7; TRBD2 agrees at 9 bases. V shed 6 bases, J shed 1 base, and the junction held 1 base outside the gene matches. This CDR3 has 13 residues. Germline V gives CDR1 MDHEN, CDR2 SYDVKM. The CDR3 DNA sequence: TGTGCCAGCAGGACTAGCGGATCCTACGAGCAGTACTTC. This sequence encodes CASRTSGSYEQYF.

The chain links TRBV5-1 to TRBJ2-1; a possible D gene is TRBD2 (6 bases). Per the germline V gene, CDR1 is SGHRS and CDR2 is YFSETQ. The length of the CDR3 is 15 residues. Trimming left V 1 base short and J 7 bases short, with 15 bases between. The DNA of the CDR3 is TGCGCCAGCAGCTTGTTGGTAGCGGAACCTAATGAGCAGTTCTTC. Translating gives CASSLLVAEPNEQFF.

The chain employs TRBV5-4 and TRBJ2-4; 9 nucleotides agree with TRBD2. CDR3 length: 16 residues. V was clipped by 3 bases and J by 2 bases; unmatched bases: 6. Per germline, CDR1 SGHNT and CDR2 YYREEE (reference sequence). The CDR3 region is CASSYSGGNTKNIQYF. As DNA, the CDR3 is TGTGCCAGCAGCTACAGCGGGGGGAATACCAAAAACATTCAGTACTTC.

This sequence joins TRBV6-6 and TRBJ1-3; D perhaps matches TRBD1 (6 bases). Looked up from germline, CDR1 is MNHNY and CDR2 is SVGAGI (reference sequence). V was pared by 7 bases and J by 3 bases, with 16 bases between. The CDR3 is made up of 15 amino acids. CDR3 residues: CASTPSQGFGNTIYF. The DNA of the CDR3 is TGTGCCAGCACCCCAAGTCAGGGGTTTGGAAACACCATATATTTT.

Details on this clone: An end of the junction does not agree with germline; a read error may underlie this. The chain combines TRBV7-2 with TRBJ2-7; unclear D gene. CDR1 SGHTA and CDR2 FQGNSA come from the germline V gene. This CDR3 is 12 amino acids long. CDR3 bases: TGTGCCAGCAACTTAGGGTCCTACGAGCAGTACTTC. Its translation is CASNLGSYEQYF.

V and J are TRBV4-3 and TRBJ1-4; TRBD1 might be the D (6 bases). V shed 3 bases and J shed 0 bases, with 17 bases lying between them. This CDR3 has 18 amino acids. Per germline, CDR1 LGHNA and CDR2 YSLEER. The CDR3 DNA sequence: TGCGCCAGCAGCCACGCACAGGGATCGGTTGCAACTAATGAAAAACTGTTTTTT. As protein: CASSHAQGSVATNEKLFF.

The chain carries TRBV4-2 and TRBJ1-2; 9 bases align to TRBD1. This CDR3 region has 15 residues. Germline-derived CDR1 and CDR2 are LGHNA and YNFKEQ. V shed 4 bases, J shed 0 bases, and the junction held 3 bases outside the gene matches. The CDR3 DNA reads as TGTGCCAGCAGCCCGGGACAGGGTGCTAACTATGGCTACACCTTC. This encodes CASSPGQGANYGYTF.

The chain carries TRBV9 and TRBJ2-3; 7 bases fit TRBD2. Germline V gene lookup returns CDR1 SGDLS and CDR2 YYNGEE. V trimming: 6 bases; J trimming: 0 bases; junction bases outside the gene matches: 7. CDR3 size: 15 residues. CDR3: CASTRGSGSTDTQYF. Here the CDR3 DNA reads TGTGCCAGCACCCGGGGTAGCGGGAGCACAGATACGCAGTATTTT.

The chain combines TRBV6-5 with TRBJ1-2; 7 bases agree with TRBD1. The V gene's germline CDR1 is MNHEY and CDR2 SVGAGI. The CDR3 is 14 amino acids. Unmatched junction bases numbered 9, after V lost 5 bases and J lost 6 bases. The CDR3 loop is CASSQRDRADGYTF. CDR3 bases: TGTGCCAGCAGTCAACGCGACAGGGCGGATGGCTACACCTTC.

This rearrangement joins TRBV7-2 to TRBJ2-5, with no clear D. This CDR3 contains 14 residues. Trimming cost V 2 bases and J 2 bases, with 9 bases left between them. Germline CDR1 reads SGHTA; CDR2 reads FQGNSA. CDR3 DNA sequence: TGTGCCAGCAGCTTATTTGTAAGTCAAGAGACCCAGTACTTC. Its translation is CASSLFVSQETQYF.

This clone came up a few times. This chain links TRBV7-9 with TRBJ2-1; TRBD1 matches 10 bases. From germline, CDR1 is SEHNR and CDR2 FQNEAQ (reference sequence). This CDR3 is built from 16 residues. With V trimmed by 2 bases and J by 7 bases, 8 bases remained unmatched. The CDR3 loop reads CASSLFGQGGKNEQFF. In nucleotides, the CDR3 is TGTGCCAGCAGCTTATTTGGACAGGGGGGCAAGAATGAGCAGTTCTTC.

This sequence joins TRBV9 and TRBJ2-1; D might be TRBD2 (5 bases). Between the trimmed V and J ends, which lost 4 bases and 1 base, there was a span of 9 bases. Germline CDR1 SGDLS, CDR2 YYNGEE. The CDR3 has 14 residues. The CDR3 nucleotides are TGTGCCAGCAGCCCCGCGGGTTCCTACAATGAGCAGTTCTTC. This translates into CASSPAGSYNEQFF.

The V gene is TRBV9, the J gene TRBJ1-1; D is undetermined. Trimming took 1 base from V and 5 from J, leaving 9 bases between them. The CDR3 runs 13 residues. CDR1 and CDR2 from the germline V gene are SGDLS and YYNGEE. In DNA, the CDR3 is TGTGCCAGCAGCGTAAAATGGGAAACTGAAGCTTTCTTT. This gives the protein CASSVKWETEAFF.

The chain recombines TRBV5-6 with TRBJ2-3; D is perhaps TRBD1 (7 bases). Per germline, CDR1 SGHDT and CDR2 YYEEEE. Trimming shortened V by 3 bases and J by 0 bases, and 14 bases separated the two germline ends. The CDR3 consists of 16 residues. The chain's CDR3 is CASSYYRGLSTDTQYF. The CDR3 DNA reads as TGTGCCAGCAGCTACTACAGGGGACTCAGCACAGATACGCAGTATTTT.

The chain combines TRBV6-6 with TRBJ2-7; 8 bases are shared with TRBD2. J lost 2 bases, V lost 6 bases, and 6 bases had no gene match. The CDR3 loop spans 14 amino acids. The germline V gene encodes CDR1 MNHNY and CDR2 SVGAGI (reference sequence). CDR3 DNA: TGTGCCAGCAGCTCGACTAGCGCGACCTACGAGCAGTACTTC. Its protein product is CASSSTSATYEQYF.

CDR3 in DNA: TGTGCCAGCACCACCCGGGGGAGGGCCGAGCAGTACTTC. This sequence encodes CASTTRGRAEQYF. The chain is built from TRBV28 and TRBJ2-7, with TRBD2 matching over 7 bases. Germline V gene lookup returns CDR1 MDHEN and CDR2 SYDVKM. The length of the CDR3 is 13 residues. V lost 7 bases and J lost 6; bases outside the gene matches: 9.

The chain joins TRBV27 to TRBJ1-5, with D hard to call. The CDR3 is 15 residues long. Trimming stripped 5 bases from V and 3 bases from J, with 14 bases between. CDR1 is MNHEY and CDR2 is SMNVEV in the germline V gene (reference sequence). DNA of the CDR3: TGTGCCAGCAGTACGGCGGGCCTGGACAATCAGCCCCAGCATTTT. Translation gives CASSTAGLDNQPQHF.

CDR3 nucleotides: TGTGCCAGCAGATTCATAACGGCGGGTGAGCAGTTCTTC. As protein: CASRFITAGEQFF. The chain employs TRBV7-9 and TRBJ2-1; weak D call: TRBD2 (5 bases). The CDR3 is 13 residues long. Trimming cost V 6 bases and J 9 bases, with 15 bases left between them. Per the germline V gene, CDR1 is SEHNR and CDR2 is FQNEAQ (reference sequence).

V is TRBV19 and J is TRBJ1-3; 7 bases match TRBD1. Germline CDR1 reads LNHDA; CDR2 reads SQIVND (reference sequence). The CDR3 loop spans 20 amino acids. With V trimmed by 3 bases and J by 0 bases, 17 bases remained unmatched. CDR3 DNA: TGTGCCAGTAGTATTTTAGGGTTCGCGGGACAGCACCTCTCTGGAAACACCATATATTTT. Its protein product is CASSILGFAGQHLSGNTIYF.